These 12 T cell receptor beta chains share one sample of origin, sequenced in a study of T-cell reconstitution after alpha-beta-depleted transplantation in children. Using unique molecular identifiers, the investigators prepared the TCRbeta library. TCRdb used MiXCR to reprocess the PCR reads, holding one entry per CDR3 protein. The profile shows around 580,000 distinct CDR3 sequences, 20% to 25% of them singletons. Material: PBMCs, mostly from graft donor cells, obtained 360 days after TCRalphabeta/CD19-depleted stem cell transplant. These receptors were collected from a boy under two years old who had a stem cell transplant for acute myeloid leukemia, so the T cells may come from the graft donor.

This clonotype was seen more than once but under ten times. The chain combines TRBV20-1 with TRBJ2-3; D not resolved. CDR3 length: 11 residues. Trimming shortened V by 8 bases and J by 5 bases, and 11 bases separated the two germline ends. Germline-derived CDR1 and CDR2 are DFQATT and SNEGSKA (reference sequence). As DNA, the CDR3 is TGCAGTCCTTATGCCGTAGATACGCAGTATTTT. Translation gives CSPYAVDTQYF.

The rearrangement links TRBV6-1 to TRBJ2-2; tentative D call: TRBD1 (6 bases). The CDR3 runs to 13 residues. V lost 8 bases to trimming and J lost 1 base, with 8 bases between them. The germline V gene encodes CDR1 MNHNS and CDR2 SASEGT. For the CDR3, the DNA is TGTGCCAGCCGACAGGAGAACACCGGGGAGCTGTTTTTT. This encodes CASRQENTGELFF.

The chain links TRBV5-6 to TRBJ2-7; 12 nucleotides match TRBD1. With V trimmed by 4 bases and J by 9 bases, 5 bases remained unmatched. The CDR3 consists of 13 residues. Per the germline V gene, CDR1 is SGHDT and CDR2 is YYEEEE. For the CDR3, the DNA is TGTGCCAGCAGCGTGGGGACAGGGGGCAGGCAGTACTTC. Its protein product is CASSVGTGGRQYF.

V usage is TRBV25-1 and J usage is TRBJ2-1; 13 bases align to TRBD2. Per the germline V gene, CDR1 is MGHDK and CDR2 is SYGVNS. There are 22 residues in the CDR3. Trimming removed 6 bases from V and 7 bases from J; junction bases left unmatched: 27. CDR3 protein: CASSAPNSKVGTSGARRNEQFF. CDR3 bases: TGTGCCAGCAGCGCGCCGAACTCAAAGGTTGGGACTAGCGGGGCGCGTAGAAATGAGCAGTTCTTC. The complete variable domain, with remaining parts taken from reference TRBV25-1 and TRBJ2-1, reads EADIYQTPRYLVIGTGKKITLECSQTMGHDKMYWYQQDPGMELHLIHYSYGVNSTEKGDLSSESTVSRIRTEHFPLTLESARPSHTSQYLCASSAPNSKVGTSGARRNEQFFGPGTRLTVL.

In this sample, this clonotype turned up many times. This chain links TRBV21-1 with TRBJ2-1; whether TRBD1, the table's D call, matches the DNA was not checked. TRBV21-1 has pseudogene status. The CDR3 covers 13 residues. In DNA form, the CDR3 reads TGTGCCGGGAAAGGTGGGGACTACAATGAGCAGTTCTTC. Translating gives CAGKGGDYNEQFF.

The chain has TRBV28 and TRBJ2-1; 11 nucleotides align to TRBD2. CDR1 is MDHEN and CDR2 is SYDVKM in the germline V gene. The CDR3 is made up of 16 amino acids. V shed 7 bases, J shed 0 bases, and the junction held 5 bases outside the gene matches. CDR3: CASTASGGYSYNEQFF. The CDR3 region has the DNA TGTGCCAGCACGGCTAGCGGGGGGTACTCCTACAATGAGCAGTTCTTC.

The V gene is TRBV10-3, the J gene TRBJ1-1, with D maybe TRBD1 (6 bases). CDR1 and CDR2 (germline): ENHRY, SYGVKD. This CDR3 is built from 14 residues. The V end lost 4 bases, the J end lost 1 base, and 10 bases lay between the germline ends. CDR3 region: CAISVQQGNTEAFF. CDR3 nucleotide sequence: TGTGCCATCAGTGTACAACAGGGGAACACTGAAGCTTTCTTT.

The chain has TRBV20-1 and TRBJ2-7; TRBD2 matches 8 bases. The CDR3 has 13 amino acids. Germline V gene lookup returns CDR1 DFQATT and CDR2 SNEGSKA (reference sequence). Germline trimming cut 5 bases from V and 5 bases from J; bases unmatched to any gene: 8. CDR3 region: CSAPRGGLHEQYV. DNA for the CDR3: TGCAGTGCTCCTCGGGGGGGTCTCCACGAGCAGTACGTC.

Regarding this clonotype: A clone one base away is much larger, so this may be a read error. This chain connects TRBV6-5 to TRBJ2-7; D gene uncertain. V was pared by 6 bases and J by 6 bases, with 18 bases between. CDR1 and CDR2 (germline): MNHEY, SVGAGI. CDR3 length: 14 amino acids. The DNA for the CDR3 is TGTGCCAGCAGAAACTCCGGAGCCGGGTTCGAGCAGTACTTC. This sequence encodes CASRNSGAGFEQYF.

V usage is TRBV12-3 or TRBV12-4 and J usage is TRBJ2-1; TRBD2 might be the D (5 bases). CDR3 length: 13 amino acids. V lost 3 bases and J 4 bases, leaving 7 bases between the germline ends. CDR3 sequence reads: CASSFQRYNEQFF. The CDR3, as DNA: TGTGCCAGCAGTTTCCAGCGGTACAATGAGCAGTTCTTC.

This clonotype has only a few counts. A junction boundary mismatches the germline segment, possibly from a read error. The rearrangement uses TRBV7-2 and TRBJ2-7; D perhaps matches TRBD1 (6 bases). Germline values: CDR1 SGHTA, CDR2 FQGNSA. The CDR3 has 14 amino acids. Here the CDR3 DNA reads TGTGCCAGCAGCTTAATCGGGACAAGCTACGAGCGGTACTTC. It codes for CASSLIGTSYERYF.

The DNA of the CDR3 is TGTGCCAGCACCCTACAGGGGGCAACCACCGGGGAGCTGTTTTTT. Its translation is CASTLQGATTGELFF. The V and J genes are TRBV14 and TRBJ2-2; 9 bases fit TRBD1. V trimming: 7 bases; J trimming: 4 bases; junction bases outside the gene matches: 7. The CDR3 sequence is 15 residues long. The germline V gene encodes CDR1 SGHDN and CDR2 FVKESK.